The 13 T cell receptor beta chains below come from one sample, sequenced in a study of T cells after yellow fever vaccination. TCRdb used MiXCR to reprocess the 5' RACE reads, holding one entry per CDR3 protein. There are about 74,000 distinct CDR3 sequences in the sample; roughly 6.9% occur only once, and about 33% lies in the top ten. Sequenced material: CD8+ T cells sorted from PBMCs, taken less than 6 days after the first yellow fever vaccination. Source of these receptors: a man aged 18 to 29 who received the YFV17D yellow fever vaccine.

This clonotype was found many times. This sequence joins TRBV13 and TRBJ1-2, with D hard to call. Between the trimmed V and J ends, which lost 1 base and 8 bases, there was a span of 11 bases. CDR1 and CDR2 (germline): PRHDT, FYEKMQ (reference sequence). The CDR3 spans 13 residues. The CDR3 sequence is CASSLERSRGYTF. DNA of the CDR3: TGTGCCAGCAGCTTAGAACGGTCGCGGGGCTACACCTTC.

V usage is TRBV6-5 and J usage is TRBJ2-7; D is undetermined. V lost 0 bases to trimming and J lost 6 bases, with 6 bases between them. This CDR3 has 12 amino acids. Germline CDR1 and CDR2: MNHEY and SVGAGI. The CDR3 DNA reads as TGTGCCAGCAGTTACTCACACTCCGAGCAGTACTTC. It yields the protein CASSYSHSEQYF.

On this clonotype: A read error is possible here, since a much larger clone lies one base away. The chain has TRBV11-2 and TRBJ2-5; the match to TRBD2 covers 10 bases. The germline gives CDR1 SGHAT, CDR2 FQNNGV. This CDR3 region has 16 residues. The CDR3 DNA is TGTGCCCGCAGCTTAGCGGGGGGCCGGCTAGGAGAGACCCAGTACTTC. Translating it yields CARSLAGGRLGETQYF.

This clonotype occurred many times. DNA for the CDR3: TGTGCCAGCAGCGCGGACAGGGTTTCAACCGGGGAGCTGTTTTTT. This gives the protein CASSADRVSTGELFF. The chain has TRBV7-2 and TRBJ2-2, with 8 bases lining up with TRBD1. The length of the CDR3 is 15 residues. CDR1 and CDR2 (germline): SGHTA, FQGNSA. The trim removed 5 bases at V and 5 bases at J, leaving 7 bases unmatched.

Ten or more counts support this clonotype. V and J are TRBV2 and TRBJ2-2; D is possibly TRBD2 (5 bases). The CDR3 length is 15 residues. CDR1 and CDR2 (germline): SNHLY, FYNNEI. V shed 4 bases and J shed 4 bases, with 13 bases lying between them. CDR3 nucleotide sequence: TGTGCCAGCAGTGTGCTAGCCCATACCACCGGGGAGCTGTTTTTT. Its translation is CASSVLAHTTGELFF.

This rearrangement joins TRBV7-3 to TRBJ2-4; 16 positions agree with TRBD2. Germline V gene lookup returns CDR1 SGHTA and CDR2 FQGTGA. CDR3 length: 16 amino acids. V gave up 2 bases and J gave up 6 bases; unmatched junction bases: 1. The CDR3 region is CASSLGTSGGGNIQYF. In nucleotides, the CDR3 is TGTGCCAGCAGCTTAGGGACTAGCGGGGGGGGAAACATTCAGTACTTC.

This chain connects TRBV7-2 to TRBJ2-5; D may be TRBD2 (6 bases). The CDR3 consists of 16 residues. Germline-derived CDR1 and CDR2 are SGHTA and FQGNSA. Trimming took off 3 bases at V and 2 bases at J, with 16 bases between the two ends. In DNA form, the CDR3 reads TGTGCCAGCAGCTTGGGGTCGTGGGGGAGGCAAGAGACCCAGTACTTC. Protein: CASSLGSWGRQETQYF.

This clonotype was observed a handful of times. The V call is TRBV10-2, the J call TRBJ2-3; no definite D call. Germline assignment: CDR1 WSHSY and CDR2 SAAADI. The length of the CDR3 is 14 residues. V was cut by 7 bases and J by 4 bases, with 15 bases left in between. The chain's CDR3 is CASTQSGQADTQYF. The CDR3, as DNA: TGCGCCAGCACTCAAAGTGGGCAGGCAGATACGCAGTATTTT.

CDR3 in amino acids: CASSLSPPSSYEQYV. CDR3 bases: TGTGCCAGCAGCTTGTCCCCACCGAGCTCCTACGAGCAGTACGTC. This rearrangement joins TRBV11-2 to TRBJ2-7; no clear D. The CDR3 loop spans 15 amino acids. The germline V and J ends were trimmed by 3 bases and 0 bases, with 12 bases remaining between them. Per the germline V gene, CDR1 is SGHAT and CDR2 is FQNNGV.

This clonotype has only a few counts. The chain combines TRBV2 with TRBJ2-3; 11 bases match TRBD2. V lost 3 bases, J lost 0 bases, and 5 bases stayed unmatched. CDR3 length: 17 residues. Germline V gene data show CDR1 as SNHLY and CDR2 as FYNNEI. The CDR3 sequence: CASSDWLAGGSTDTQYF. CDR3 sequence (DNA): TGTGCCAGCAGTGACTGGCTAGCGGGGGGCAGCACAGATACGCAGTATTTT.

The CDR3, as DNA: TGTGCCAGCAGCTTGGTACGAGGCGAGCAGTACGTC. Protein: CASSLVRGEQYV. The V call is TRBV5-6, the J call TRBJ2-7; D is unresolved. V lost 0 bases and J 6 bases, leaving 7 bases between the germline ends. The CDR3 covers 12 residues. The germline gives CDR1 SGHDT, CDR2 YYEEEE.

This clonotype turned up a few times. The V and J genes are TRBV6-5 and TRBJ1-6; D perhaps matches TRBD1 (5 bases). The CDR3 loop spans 17 amino acids. Germline assignment: CDR1 MNHEY and CDR2 SVGAGI. The V and J ends lost 2 bases and 1 base respectively, with 12 bases between them. CDR3 nucleotide sequence: TGTGCCAGCAGTTACGGGGTACAGGAATCCTATAATTCACCCCTCCACTTT. Encoded protein: CASSYGVQESYNSPLHF.

CDR3 amino acids: CSVVRQGEETQYF. Written as DNA, the CDR3 is TGCAGCGTTGTGAGGCAGGGAGAAGAGACCCAGTACTTC. V is TRBV29-1 and J is TRBJ2-5, with D possibly called TRBD1 or TRBD2 (5 bases each). Trimming stripped 4 bases from V and 3 bases from J, with 12 bases between. The CDR3 contains 13 residues. Germline V CDR1 and CDR2: SQVTM, ANQGSEA.